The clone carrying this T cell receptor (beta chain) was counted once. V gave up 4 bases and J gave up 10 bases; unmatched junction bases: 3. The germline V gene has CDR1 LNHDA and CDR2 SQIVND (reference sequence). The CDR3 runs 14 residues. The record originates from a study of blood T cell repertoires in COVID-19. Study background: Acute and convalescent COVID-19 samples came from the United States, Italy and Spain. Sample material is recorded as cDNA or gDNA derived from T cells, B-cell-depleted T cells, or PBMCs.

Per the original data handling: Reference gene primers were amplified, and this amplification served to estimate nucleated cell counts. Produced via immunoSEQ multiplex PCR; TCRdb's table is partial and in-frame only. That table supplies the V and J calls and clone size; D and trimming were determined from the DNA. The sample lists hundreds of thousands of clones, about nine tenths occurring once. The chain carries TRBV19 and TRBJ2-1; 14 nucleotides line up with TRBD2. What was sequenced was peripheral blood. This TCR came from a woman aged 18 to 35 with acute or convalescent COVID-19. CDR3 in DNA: TGTGCCAGTAGTAGGGGGACTAGCGGGGGAGAGCAGTTCTTC. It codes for CASSRGTSGGEQFF. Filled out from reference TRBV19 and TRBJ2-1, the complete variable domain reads DGGITQSPKYLFRKEGQNVTLSCEQNLNHDAMYWYRQDPGQGLRLIYYSQIVNDFQKGDIAEGYSVSREKKESFPLTVTSAQKNPTAFYLCASSRGTSGGEQFFGPGTRLTVL.